Listed below are T cell receptor beta chains from one sample, sequenced in a study of cytomegalovirus exposure and HLA in healthy donors. This table comes from immunoSEQ multiplex PCR, and its TCRdb copy is limited to in-frame clones, with some not included. The sample carries fewer than 250,000 clones, approximately 87% recorded once. Sequenced input: PBMCs. These receptors came from a woman aged 18-29 years in good health and CMV-seronegative. The CDR3 runs from the conserved cysteine through the conserved F or W. A D gene is named only where the DNA matches it firmly. A row's size may be missing; if present it is once, few, many or a size class.

size,D,J,V,CDR3,DNA
NA,TRBD1,TRBJ2-7,TRBV5-1,CASSLAQGVFNEQYF,TGCGCCAGCAGCTTGGCCCAGGGGGTTTTCAACGAGCAGTACTTC
once,TRBD1,TRBJ2-4,TRBV19,CASSRTGNENIQYF,TGTGCCAGTAGCCGGACAGGGAATGAAAACATTCAGTACTTC
NA,NA,TRBJ1-1,TRBV4-1,CASSQDRRQMAFF,TGCGCCAGCAGCCAAGATCGGCGACAGATGGCTTTCTTT
NA,NA,TRBJ1-2,TRBV29-1,CSVVVKLNYGYTF,TGCAGCGTTGTGGTGAAGTTAAACTATGGCTACACCTTC
few,NA,TRBJ2-7,TRBV10-3,CAIRKSLSGEQYF,TGTGCCATCAGGAAAAGTTTGTCGGGCGAGCAGTACTTC
NA,NA,TRBJ2-7,TRBV15,CATSNPGSTYEQYF,TGTGCCACCAGCAATCCGGGTTCTACCTACGAGCAGTACTTC
NA,NA,TRBJ1-1,TRBV9,CASSPEGLGDTEAFF,TGTGCCAGCAGCCCCGAAGGACTGGGGGACACTGAAGCTTTCTTT
NA,NA,TRBJ1-4,TRBV18,CASSRGMTNEKLFF,TGTGCCAGCTCAAGAGGGATGACAAATGAAAAACTGTTTTTT
NA,NA,TRBJ1-4,TRBV4-1,CASSQGREVEKLFF,TGCGCCAGCAGCCAAGGCAGGGAGGTCGAAAAACTGTTTTTT
NA,NA,TRBJ2-1,TRBV5-1,CASSLEFVLPHSYNEQFF,TGCGCCAGCAGCTTGGAATTCGTGCTACCTCACTCCTACAATGAGCAGTTCTTC
NA,TRBD1,TRBJ2-3,TRBV30,CAWVRDRVTDTQYF,TGTGCCTGGGTCCGGGACAGGGTCACAGATACGCAGTATTTT
NA,NA,TRBJ1-1,TRBV30,CAWSGGVTNTEAFF,TGTGCCTGGAGTGGAGGAGTGACGAACACTGAAGCTTTCTTT
NA,NA,TRBJ2-3,TRBV5-1,CASSLEAGTDTQYF,TGCGCCAGCAGCTTGGAGGCTGGCACAGATACGCAGTATTTT
NA,NA,TRBJ2-7,TRBV28,CASSRHIRLDEQYF,TGTGCCAGCAGTCGCCACATCAGACTAGACGAGCAGTACTTC
NA,TRBD2,TRBJ2-1,TRBV7-3,CASSPSSGNRDEQFF,TGTGCCAGCAGCCCGTCTAGCGGTAATAGGGATGAGCAGTTCTTC
NA,NA,TRBJ2-3,TRBV9,CASSPGRDTQYF,TGTGCCAGCAGCCCCGGAAGGGATACGCAGTATTTT
few,TRBD1,TRBJ1-1,TRBV9,CASSVAGGNTEAFF,TGTGCCAGCAGCGTAGCAGGGGGGAACACTGAAGCTTTCTTT
NA,NA,TRBJ1-1,TRBV5-1,CASSPLAAETEAFF,TGCGCCAGCAGTCCGCTCGCAGCGGAGACTGAAGCTTTCTTT
NA,NA,TRBJ1-1,TRBV27,CASSPRMNTEAFF,TGTGCCAGCAGTCCCCGGATGAACACTGAAGCTTTCTTT
NA,NA,TRBJ1-3,TRBV6-5,CASSYSNWVSGNTIYF,TGTGCCAGCAGTTACTCGAATTGGGTTTCTGGAAACACCATATATTTT
few,TRBD2,TRBJ2-3,TRBV5-1,CASSLSGGDTDTQYF,TGCGCCAGCAGTCTGAGCGGGGGGGACACAGATACGCAGTATTTT
NA,NA,TRBJ2-7,TRBV9,CASSPSGFSSYEQYF,TGTGCCAGCAGCCCCAGTGGCTTCTCCTCCTACGAGCAGTACTTC
NA,NA,TRBJ1-1,TRBV10-3,CAISYDMTEAFF,TGTGCCATCAGCTACGACATGACTGAAGCTTTCTTT
once,TRBD1,TRBJ1-4,TRBV6-1,CASSEGAGGSEKLFF,TGTGCCAGCAGTGAAGGGGCAGGGGGCAGTGAAAAACTGTTTTTT
NA,NA,TRBJ2-1,TRBV4-2,CASSQDLGSDEQFF,TGTGCCAGCAGCCAAGATTTGGGGTCGGATGAGCAGTTCTTC
once,TRBD2,TRBJ2-7,TRBV27,CASSLVSGRYEQYF,TGTGCCAGCAGTTTAGTTAGCGGGCGGTACGAGCAGTACTTC
NA,NA,TRBJ2-3,TRBV13,CASSPDSITDTQYF,TGTGCCAGCAGCCCTGACTCTATCACAGATACGCAGTATTTT
NA,NA,TRBJ2-7,TRBV9,CASSVRPGTVAYEQYF,TGTGCCAGCAGCGTAAGGCCAGGTACGGTTGCCTACGAGCAGTACTTC
few,TRBD1,TRBJ1-3,TRBV30,CAWSFGQGAFGNTIYF,TGTGCCTGGAGTTTCGGACAGGGGGCGTTCGGAAACACCATATATTTT